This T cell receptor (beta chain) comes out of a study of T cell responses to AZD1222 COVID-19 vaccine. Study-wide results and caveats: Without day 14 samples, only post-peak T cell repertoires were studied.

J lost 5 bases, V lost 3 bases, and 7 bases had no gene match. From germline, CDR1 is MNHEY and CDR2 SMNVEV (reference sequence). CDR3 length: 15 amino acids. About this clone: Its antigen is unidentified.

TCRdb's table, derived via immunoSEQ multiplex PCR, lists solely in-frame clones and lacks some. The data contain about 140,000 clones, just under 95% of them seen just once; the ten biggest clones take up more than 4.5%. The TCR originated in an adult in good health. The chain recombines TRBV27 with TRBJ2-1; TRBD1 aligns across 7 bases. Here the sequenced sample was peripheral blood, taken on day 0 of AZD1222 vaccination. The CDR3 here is CASSFQGVRNNEQFF. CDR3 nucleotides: TGTGCCAGCAGTTTCCAGGGGGTAAGAAACAATGAGCAGTTCTTC.